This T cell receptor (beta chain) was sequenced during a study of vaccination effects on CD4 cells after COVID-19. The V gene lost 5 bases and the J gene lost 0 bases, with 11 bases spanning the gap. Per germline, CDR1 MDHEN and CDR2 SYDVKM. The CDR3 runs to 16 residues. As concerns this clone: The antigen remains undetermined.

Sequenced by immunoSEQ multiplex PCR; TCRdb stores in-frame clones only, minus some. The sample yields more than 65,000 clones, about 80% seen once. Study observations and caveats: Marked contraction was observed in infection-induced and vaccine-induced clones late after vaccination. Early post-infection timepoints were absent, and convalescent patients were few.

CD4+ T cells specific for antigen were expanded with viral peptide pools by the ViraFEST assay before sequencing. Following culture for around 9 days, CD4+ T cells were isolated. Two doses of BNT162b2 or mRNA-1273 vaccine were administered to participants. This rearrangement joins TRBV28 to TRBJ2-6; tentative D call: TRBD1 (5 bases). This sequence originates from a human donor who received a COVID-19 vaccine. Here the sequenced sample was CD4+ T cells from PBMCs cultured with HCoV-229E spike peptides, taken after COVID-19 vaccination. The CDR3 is CASSVDTFSGANVLTF. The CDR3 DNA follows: TGTGCCAGCAGTGTGGACACCTTCTCTGGGGCCAACGTCCTGACTTTC.